These 32 T cell receptor beta chains share one sample of origin, sequenced in a study of Graves' ophthalmopathy and Graves' hyperthyroidism. RNA transcripts yielded amplified TCR beta CDR3 regions. Amplification began with first-round RT-PCR using HTBI primers, then second-round multiplex PCR was performed. MiXCR, applied by TCRdb to the multiplex PCR reads, yields one record per CDR3 protein. The sample carries 650,000 to 900,000 distinct CDR3 sequences, around 40% recorded once. The specimen sequenced was peripheral blood. The receptors stem from an adult man with Graves' ophthalmopathy.

About this clonotype: A much larger clone differs by one base, so this may be a read error. The chain uses TRBV7-2 and TRBJ2-7, with TRBD2 as a possible D gene (6 bases). The V end was cut by 4 bases, the J end by 3 bases, with 19 bases between. The CDR3 is made up of 16 amino acids. Germline V CDR1 and CDR2: SGHTA, FQGNSA. In DNA form, the CDR3 reads TGTGCCAGCAGCTCTCACCGACTAACGGGAGACTACGAGCAGTACTTC. Its translation: CASSSHRLTGDYEQYF.

The chain's CDR3 is CASSTSPQGFGRPQHF. CDR3 nucleotide sequence: TGTGCCAGTAGTACCTCCCCACAAGGATTCGGTCGGCCCCAGCATTTT. The gene calls are TRBV19 and TRBJ1-5; D gene uncertain. There are 16 residues in the CDR3. V gave up 4 bases and J gave up 9 bases, with 22 bases separating them. The germline CDR1 and CDR2 sequences are LNHDA and SQIVND (reference sequence).

V and J are TRBV11-1 and TRBJ1-1; D may be TRBD1 (5 bases). The V and J ends lost 3 bases and 2 bases respectively, with 13 bases between them. The CDR3 totals 15 residues. CDR1 and CDR2 (germline): SGHAT, FQDESV (reference sequence). CDR3 sequence: CASSFQSGRNTEAFF. CDR3 bases: TGTGCCAGCAGCTTCCAATCGGGACGTAACACTGAAGCTTTCTTT.

Turning to this clonotype: Germline is not matched at one junction end, which may reflect a read error. The J gene is TRBJ1-5, the V gene TRBV24-1, with D maybe TRBD1 (5 bases). CDR1 and CDR2 (germline): KGHDR, SFDVKD. The CDR3 totals 15 residues. CDR3 nucleotides: TGTGCCAGCAGTTTACGGGGCCGAAGCAATCAGCCCCAGCATTTT. Its protein product is CASSLRGRSNQPQHF.

Only a few counts were recorded for this clonotype. The chain uses TRBV4-1 and TRBJ2-5, with D perhaps TRBD1 (5 bases). Per the germline V gene, CDR1 is MGHRA and CDR2 is YSYEKL. V shed 0 bases and J shed 3 bases, with 14 bases lying between them. The CDR3 loop spans 16 amino acids. CDR3 DNA sequence: TGCGCCAGCAGCCAAGAGTGGGGCTACTCCGAAGAGACCCAGTACTTC. Amino acids: CASSQEWGYSEETQYF.

This clonotype was detected many times. V gene TRBV15 combines with J gene TRBJ1-5, with TRBD1 matching 10 bases. The V and J ends lost 0 bases and 6 bases, in that order; junction bases with no gene match: 5. The germline CDR1 and CDR2 sequences are LNHNV and YYDKDF (reference sequence). CDR3 length: 16 residues. The CDR3 protein is CATSRDRGTGVQPQHF. The CDR3 bases are TGTGCCACCAGCAGAGATAGGGGGACAGGGGTTCAGCCCCAGCATTTT.

The chain combines TRBV6-5 with TRBJ1-6; maybe TRBD1 (5 bases). CDR1 is MNHEY, CDR2 SVGAGI, per germline. Trimming took off 8 bases at V and 6 bases at J, with 11 bases between the two ends. The CDR3 has 13 amino acids. The CDR3 protein is CASRLQANSPLHF. In DNA, the CDR3 is TGTGCCAGCCGACTACAGGCTAATTCACCCCTCCACTTT.

The chain has TRBV5-1 and TRBJ1-4; weak D call: TRBD1 (6 bases). The CDR3 loop spans 17 amino acids. Per germline, CDR1 SGHRS and CDR2 YFSETQ. V was trimmed by 0 bases and J by 8 bases, leaving 20 bases between them. The CDR3 region is CASSLVPGASMEEKLFF. The CDR3 nucleotides are TGCGCCAGCAGCTTGGTCCCGGGGGCCTCCATGGAAGAAAAACTGTTTTTT.

This chain uses TRBV20-1 with TRBJ2-5; 8 nucleotides match TRBD2. Germline values: CDR1 DFQATT, CDR2 SNEGSKA (reference sequence). The CDR3 runs 13 residues. Trimming cost V 3 bases and J 3 bases; bases outside gene matches: 3. The CDR3 DNA follows: TGCAGTGCTAGCGGGGGGGCCGAAGAGACCCAGTACTTC. Translation: CSASGGAEETQYF.

Turning to this clonotype: One end of the junction varies from germline; a read error may be responsible. The CDR3 here is CASSQMGSNQPQHF. Here the CDR3 DNA reads TGCGCCAGCAGCCAAATGGGGAGCAATCAGCCCCAGCATTTT. The chain employs TRBV7-2 and TRBJ1-5; the D is unclear. CDR1 and CDR2 (germline): SGHTA, FQGNSA. The CDR3 is 14 amino acids.

In this sample, this clonotype turned up many times. The chain is built from TRBV29-1 and TRBJ1-5; 11 positions match TRBD1. CDR3 size: 15 residues. Per germline, CDR1 SQVTM and CDR2 ANQGSEA. V dropped 6 bases and J dropped 0; count of bases not matched to a gene: 4. The DNA for the CDR3 is TGCAGCGTCGCCGGGACAGGGGGTAGCAATCAGCCCCAGCATTTT. It yields the protein CSVAGTGGSNQPQHF.

The rearrangement uses TRBV11-2 and TRBJ2-2; TRBD1 matches at 8 bases. V lost 7 bases and J lost 3; bases outside the gene matches: 7. CDR1 SGHAT and CDR2 FQNNGV come from the germline V gene. The CDR3 length is 15 residues. CDR3 DNA sequence: TGTGCCAGCACCCGGACAGGGATGGACACCGGGGAGCTGTTTTTT. Amino acid sequence: CASTRTGMDTGELFF.

This clonotype was counted many times. The J gene is TRBJ1-6, the V gene TRBV25-1, with D possibly matching TRBD1 (6 bases). V lost 6 bases to trimming and J lost 7 bases, with 13 bases between them. The CDR3 consists of 14 residues. Germline lookup yields CDR1 MGHDK and CDR2 SYGVNS. The CDR3, as DNA: TGTGCCAGCAGCCTGGACAGATCCAATTCACCCCTCCACTTT. Its translation is CASSLDRSNSPLHF.

This clonotype was counted only a few times. The chain carries TRBV20-1 and TRBJ1-1, with D perhaps matching TRBD1 (5 bases). This CDR3 region has 12 residues. Germline CDR1 and CDR2: DFQATT and SNEGSKA (reference sequence). The CDR3 coding sequence is TGCAGCCCTACTGGAAGGGGTACTGAAGCTTTCTTT. It translates to CSPTGRGTEAFF.

This clonotype occurred many times. The chain joins TRBV10-2 to TRBJ1-1; D uncertain. The V and J ends lost 6 bases and 0 bases respectively, with 8 bases between them. Germline V CDR1 and CDR2: WSHSY, SAAADI. This CDR3 spans 13 amino acids. CDR3 bases: TGCGCCAGCAGCAGCTACATGAACACTGAAGCTTTCTTT. It yields the protein CASSSYMNTEAFF.

This clonotype has ten or more counts. The chain employs TRBV24-1 and TRBJ2-5; D call uncertain. Germline V gene sequence: CDR1 KGHDR, CDR2 SFDVKD. This CDR3 is 14 amino acids long. V was pared by 2 bases and J by 0 bases, with 6 bases between. The CDR3 sequence is CATSDSRYQETQYF. As DNA, the CDR3 is TGTGCCACCAGTGATTCTCGCTACCAAGAGACCCAGTACTTC.

This clonotype occurred many times. The chain uses TRBV7-3 and TRBJ1-6; 7 nucleotides line up with TRBD1. Germline-derived CDR1 and CDR2 are SGHTA and FQGTGA. The CDR3 totals 13 residues. The V segment lost 5 bases and the J segment 13 bases; nucleotides outside the gene matches: 8. The CDR3 DNA reads as TGTGCCAGCAGCCCGACTTACAGGGGCCCCCTCCACTTT. Protein sequence: CASSPTYRGPLHF.

About this clonotype: It may be a read error: a sequence one base away is much more abundant. The chain has TRBV7-9 and TRBJ1-6, with 8 bases matching TRBD1. The trim removed 3 bases at V and 9 bases at J, leaving 7 bases unmatched. CDR3 length: 15 amino acids. In germline, CDR1 is SEHNR, CDR2 FQNEAQ (reference sequence). CDR3 region: CASSLDRVGRSPLHF. The CDR3 region has the DNA TGTGCCAGCAGCTTGGACAGGGTTGGGCGTTCACCCCTCCACTTT.

This clonotype showed up many times. CDR3 nucleotide sequence: TGTGCCAGCAGCGTGGACAGTTTAGAGACCCAGTACTTC. It encodes CASSVDSLETQYF. The chain links TRBV7-2 to TRBJ2-5; possibly TRBD1 for D (6 bases). The V gene's germline CDR1 is SGHTA and CDR2 FQGNSA. The CDR3 loop spans 13 amino acids. Trimming removed 5 bases from V and 4 bases from J, with 11 bases in between.

This clonotype has ten or more counts. The J gene is TRBJ1-1, the V gene TRBV7-9, with TRBD1 identical over 7 bases. Unmatched junction bases numbered 7, after V lost 6 bases and J lost 6 bases. The CDR3 is 13 residues long. Germline lookup yields CDR1 SEHNR and CDR2 FQNEAQ (reference sequence). The DNA of the CDR3 is TGTGCCAGCAGACTGACAGGGATGCCTGAAGCTTTCTTT. Amino acids: CASRLTGMPEAFF.

The genes are TRBV12-3 or TRBV12-4 and TRBJ1-1; maybe TRBD1 (6 bases). The CDR3 runs 13 residues. V was clipped by 6 bases and J by 6 bases, with 14 bases between them. In nucleotides, the CDR3 is TGTGCCAGCAGCCCGGGACACTTGGCTGAAGCTTTCTTT. Translated, it gives CASSPGHLAEAFF.

As for this clonotype: A much larger clone lies a single base off, so this may be a read error. The chain couples TRBV7-9 to TRBJ2-6, with 8 positions matching TRBD1. Germline V gene lookup returns CDR1 SEHNR and CDR2 FQNEAQ (reference sequence). CDR3 length: 15 residues. The CDR3 reads CASSLRGPGANVPTF. CDR3 bases: TGTGCCAGCAGCCTCAGGGGGCCTGGGGCCAACGTCCCGACTTTC.

The rearrangement joins TRBV10-3 to TRBJ2-6; 10 bases line up with TRBD1. This CDR3 region has 16 residues. Trimming cost V 10 bases and J 4 bases; bases outside gene matches: 10. Germline CDR1 is ENHRY and CDR2 is SYGVKD. The CDR3 loop is CASTEGQGYGANVLTF. CDR3 nucleotides: TGTGCCAGCACCGAGGGACAGGGGTACGGGGCCAACGTCCTGACTTTC.

For this clonotype: Likely a read error: the CDR3 ends without its conserved phenylalanine or tryptophan. Because the CDR3's place on the DNA is in doubt, the DNA is left out and the CDR3 is given as listed by TCRdb. This rearrangement joins TRBV6-6 to TRBJ1-1; the D call in the table, TRBD1, was not verified against the DNA. The germline V gene encodes CDR1 MNHNY and CDR2 SVGAGI (reference sequence). The CDR3 has 12 residues if both end residues are counted. The CDR3: CASSSRTGDPFL.

The V call is TRBV20-1, the J call TRBJ2-7; tentatively, D is TRBD1 or TRBD2 (5 bases each). The CDR3 extends over 13 amino acids. Germline CDR1 and CDR2: DFQATT and SNEGSKA (reference sequence). V was pared by 6 bases and J by 6 bases, with 18 bases between. CDR3 sequence: CSAILPGPSEQYF. CDR3 coding DNA: TGCAGTGCCATACTACCGGGACCCTCCGAGCAGTACTTC.

This clonotype was recorded at least ten times. The gene calls are TRBV20-1 and TRBJ2-7, with D unresolved. The CDR3 runs to 11 residues. The germline gives CDR1 DFQATT, CDR2 SNEGSKA (reference sequence). Trimming took off 5 bases at V and 1 base at J, with 6 bases between the two ends. The CDR3: CSAGISYEQYF. CDR3 nucleotide sequence: TGCAGTGCTGGGATTTCCTACGAGCAGTACTTC.

This chain connects TRBV6-5 to TRBJ1-2; 10 nucleotides match TRBD1. This CDR3 spans 16 amino acids. The germline V gene encodes CDR1 MNHEY and CDR2 SVGAGI. The ends lost 6 bases at V and 5 bases at J; junction bases unmatched: 12. CDR3 sequence (DNA): TGTGCCAGCAGCACATCCGGGACAGGGGACGGTTATGGCTACACCTTC. It encodes CASSTSGTGDGYGYTF.

V is TRBV9 and J is TRBJ2-7; D is possibly TRBD1 (5 bases). Trimming shortened V by 1 base and J by 7 bases, and 15 bases separated the two germline ends. In germline, CDR1 is SGDLS, CDR2 YYNGEE. The CDR3 sequence is 14 residues long. The chain's CDR3 is CASSVTNQGQEQYF. DNA of the CDR3: TGTGCCAGCAGCGTAACTAATCAGGGTCAAGAGCAGTACTTC.

Of note for this clonotype: Lacking the conserved final phenylalanine or tryptophan, this CDR3 likely reflects a read error. V and J are TRBV24-1 and TRBJ1-5, with 8 positions matching TRBD1. CDR3 length: 15 residues. CDR1 KGHDR and CDR2 SFDVKD come from the germline V gene. CDR3 nucleotide sequence: TGTGCCACCGGTGACCCAGCGACAGGGGACCAGCCCCAGCATTCT. This translates into CATGDPATGDQPQHS.

Comment on this clonotype: This may come from a read error, since a much larger clone is one base off. The CDR3, as DNA: TGCAGTGCTAGAGGGGGACAGGGTACAATCGAGCAGTACTTC. As protein: CSARGGQGTIEQYF. This chain connects TRBV20-1 to TRBJ2-7; 9 bases fit TRBD1. J lost 6 bases, V lost 1 base, and 7 bases had no gene match. The germline CDR1 and CDR2 sequences are DFQATT and SNEGSKA (reference sequence). The CDR3 contains 14 residues.

Ten or more counts support this clonotype. J is TRBJ2-5 and V is TRBV10-3; 10 nucleotides match TRBD1. V trimming: 11 bases; J trimming: 5 bases; junction bases outside the gene matches: 11. Germline CDR1 is ENHRY and CDR2 is SYGVKD. The CDR3 runs to 14 residues. For the CDR3, the DNA is TGTGCCTCCGCCTTCTCGGACAGGGGGGAGACCCAGTACTTC. This codes for CASAFSDRGETQYF.

The CDR3 bases are TGCAGCGTTCACAAGAACAGTGGGCGCTTCTATGGCTACACCTTC. This gives the protein CSVHKNSGRFYGYTF. The chain recombines TRBV29-1 with TRBJ1-2; unclear D gene. CDR1 and CDR2 from the germline V gene are SQVTM and ANQGSEA. With 5 bases removed from V and 4 bases from J, the gap between germline ends came to 20 bases. The CDR3 length is 15 residues.